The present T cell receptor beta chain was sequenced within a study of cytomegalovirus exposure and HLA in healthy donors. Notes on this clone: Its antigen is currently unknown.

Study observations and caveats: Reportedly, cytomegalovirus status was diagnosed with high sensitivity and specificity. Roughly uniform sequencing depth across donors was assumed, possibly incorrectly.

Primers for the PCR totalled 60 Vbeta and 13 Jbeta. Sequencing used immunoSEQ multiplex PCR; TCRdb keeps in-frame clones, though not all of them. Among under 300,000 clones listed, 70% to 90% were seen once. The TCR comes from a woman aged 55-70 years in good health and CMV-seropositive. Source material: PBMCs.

The DNA for the CDR3 is TGTGCCAGCAGGGGCCCTCCAGGGGAGCTGTTTTTT. Translating it yields CASRGPPGELFF. The rearrangement links TRBV6-1 to TRBJ2-2, with D unresolved. CDR3 length: 12 amino acids. Germline assignment: CDR1 MNHNS and CDR2 SASEGT. The germline V and J ends were trimmed by 6 bases and 8 bases, with 10 bases remaining between them.